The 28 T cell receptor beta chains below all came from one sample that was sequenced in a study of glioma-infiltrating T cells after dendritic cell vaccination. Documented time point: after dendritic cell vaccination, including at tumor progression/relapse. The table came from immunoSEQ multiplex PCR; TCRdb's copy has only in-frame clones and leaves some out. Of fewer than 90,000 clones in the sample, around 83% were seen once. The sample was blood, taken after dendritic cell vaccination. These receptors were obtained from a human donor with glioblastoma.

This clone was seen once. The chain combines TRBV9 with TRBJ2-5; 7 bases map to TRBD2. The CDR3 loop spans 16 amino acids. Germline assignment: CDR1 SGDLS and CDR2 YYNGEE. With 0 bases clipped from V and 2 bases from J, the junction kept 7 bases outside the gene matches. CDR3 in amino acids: CASSVEPAGIQETQYF. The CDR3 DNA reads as TGTGCCAGCAGCGTAGAGCCAGCGGGGATACAAGAGACCCAGTACTTC.

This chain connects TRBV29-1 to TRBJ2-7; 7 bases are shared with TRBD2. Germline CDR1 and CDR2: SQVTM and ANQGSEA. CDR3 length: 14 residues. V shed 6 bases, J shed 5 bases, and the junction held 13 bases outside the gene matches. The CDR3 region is CSVASGAFVNEQYF. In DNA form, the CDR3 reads TGCAGCGTCGCGAGCGGGGCATTCGTCAACGAGCAGTACTTC.

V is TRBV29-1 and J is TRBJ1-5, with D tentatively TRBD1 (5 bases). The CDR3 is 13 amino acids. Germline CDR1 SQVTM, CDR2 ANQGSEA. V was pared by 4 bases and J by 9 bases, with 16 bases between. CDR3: CSVGDRLTGPQHF. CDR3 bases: TGCAGCGTTGGAGACAGACTTACGGGGCCCCAGCATTTT.

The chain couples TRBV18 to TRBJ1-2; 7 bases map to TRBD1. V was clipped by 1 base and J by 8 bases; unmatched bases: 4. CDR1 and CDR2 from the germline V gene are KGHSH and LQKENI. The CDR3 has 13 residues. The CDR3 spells CASSPQGAVGYTF. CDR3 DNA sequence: TGTGCCAGCTCACCACAGGGGGCTGTGGGCTACACCTTC.

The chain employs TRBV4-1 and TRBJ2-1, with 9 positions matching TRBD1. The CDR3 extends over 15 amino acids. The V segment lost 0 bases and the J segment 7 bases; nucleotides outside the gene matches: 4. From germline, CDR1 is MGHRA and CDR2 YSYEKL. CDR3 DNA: TGCGCCAGCAGCCAAGAAAGGGGACAGGGTAATGAGCAGTTCTTC. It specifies CASSQERGQGNEQFF.

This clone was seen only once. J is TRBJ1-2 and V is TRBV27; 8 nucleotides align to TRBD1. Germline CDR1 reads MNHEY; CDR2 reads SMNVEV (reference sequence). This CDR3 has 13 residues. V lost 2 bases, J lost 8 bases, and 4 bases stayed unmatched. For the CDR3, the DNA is TGTGCCAGCAGTTTACAGGGGGCAGGGGGCTACACCTTC. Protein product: CASSLQGAGGYTF.

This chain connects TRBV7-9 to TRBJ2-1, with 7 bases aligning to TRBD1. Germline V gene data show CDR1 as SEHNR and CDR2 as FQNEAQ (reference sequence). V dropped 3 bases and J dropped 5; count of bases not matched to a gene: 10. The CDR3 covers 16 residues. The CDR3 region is CASSFPRQGLHNEQFF. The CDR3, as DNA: TGTGCCAGCAGCTTCCCTCGACAGGGTTTGCACAATGAGCAGTTCTTC.

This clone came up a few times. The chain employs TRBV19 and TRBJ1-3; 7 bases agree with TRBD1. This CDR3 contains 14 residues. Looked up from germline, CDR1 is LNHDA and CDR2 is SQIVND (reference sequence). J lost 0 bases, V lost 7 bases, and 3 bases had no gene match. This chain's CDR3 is CASTRDSSGNTIYF. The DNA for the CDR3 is TGTGCCAGTACGAGGGACAGCTCTGGAAACACCATATATTTT.

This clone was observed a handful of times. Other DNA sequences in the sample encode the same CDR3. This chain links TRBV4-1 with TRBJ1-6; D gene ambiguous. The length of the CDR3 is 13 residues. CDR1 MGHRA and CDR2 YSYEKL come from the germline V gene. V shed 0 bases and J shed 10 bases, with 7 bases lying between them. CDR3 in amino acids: CASSQDARSPLHF. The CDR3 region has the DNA TGCGCCAGCAGCCAAGACGCGAGGTCACCCCTCCACTTT.

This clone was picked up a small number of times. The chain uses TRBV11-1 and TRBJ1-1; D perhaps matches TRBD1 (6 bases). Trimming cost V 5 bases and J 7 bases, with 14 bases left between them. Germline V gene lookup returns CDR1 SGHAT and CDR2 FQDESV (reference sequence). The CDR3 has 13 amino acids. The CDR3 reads CASSNRDTGEAFF. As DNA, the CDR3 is TGTGCCAGCAGCAACCGGGACACGGGTGAAGCTTTCTTT.

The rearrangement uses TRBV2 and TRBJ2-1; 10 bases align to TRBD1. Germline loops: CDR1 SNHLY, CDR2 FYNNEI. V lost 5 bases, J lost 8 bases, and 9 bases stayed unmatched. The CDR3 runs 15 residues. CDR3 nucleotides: TGTGCCAGCAGTCCCGGGACAGGGGCTTGGGATGAGCAGTTCTTC. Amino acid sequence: CASSPGTGAWDEQFF.

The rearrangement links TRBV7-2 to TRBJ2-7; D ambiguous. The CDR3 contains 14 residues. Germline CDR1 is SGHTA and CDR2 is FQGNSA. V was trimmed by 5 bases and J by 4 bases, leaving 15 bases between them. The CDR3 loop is CASSPGRDLYEQYF. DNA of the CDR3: TGTGCCAGCAGCCCTGGCAGAGACTTATACGAGCAGTACTTC. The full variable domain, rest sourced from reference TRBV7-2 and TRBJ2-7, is GAGVSQSPSNKVTEKGKDVELRCDPISGHTALYWYRQSLGQGLEFLIYFQGNSAPDKSGLPSDRFSAERTGGSVSTLTIQRTQQEDSAVYLCASSPGRDLYEQYFGPGTRLTVT.

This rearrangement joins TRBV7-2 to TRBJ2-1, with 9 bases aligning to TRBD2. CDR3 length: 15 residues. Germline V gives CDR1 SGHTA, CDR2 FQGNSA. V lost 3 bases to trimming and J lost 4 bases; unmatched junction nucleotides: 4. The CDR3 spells CASSLASGGYNEQFF. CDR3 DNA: TGTGCCAGCAGCTTGGCAAGCGGGGGGTACAATGAGCAGTTCTTC.

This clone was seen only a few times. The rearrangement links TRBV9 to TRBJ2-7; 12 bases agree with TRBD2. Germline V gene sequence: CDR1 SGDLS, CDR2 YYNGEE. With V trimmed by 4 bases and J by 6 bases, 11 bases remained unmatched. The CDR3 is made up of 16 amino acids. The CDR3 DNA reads TGTGCCAGCAGCCCCCTAGCGGGGGGGCCAGGAATCGAGCAGTACTTC. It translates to CASSPLAGGPGIEQYF.

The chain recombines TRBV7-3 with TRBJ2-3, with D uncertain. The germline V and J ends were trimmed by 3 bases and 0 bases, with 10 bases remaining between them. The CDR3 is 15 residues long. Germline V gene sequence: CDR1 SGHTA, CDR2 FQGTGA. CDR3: CASSFGGESTDTQYF. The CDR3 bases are TGTGCCAGCAGCTTTGGCGGAGAAAGCACAGATACGCAGTATTTT.

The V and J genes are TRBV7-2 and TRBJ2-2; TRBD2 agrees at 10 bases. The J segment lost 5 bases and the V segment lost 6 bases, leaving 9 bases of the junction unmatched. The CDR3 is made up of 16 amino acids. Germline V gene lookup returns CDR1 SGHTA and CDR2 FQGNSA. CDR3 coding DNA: TGTGCCAGCAGGCAAGCGGGGGGGCCGGTGACCGGGGAGCTGTTTTTT. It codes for CASRQAGGPVTGELFF.

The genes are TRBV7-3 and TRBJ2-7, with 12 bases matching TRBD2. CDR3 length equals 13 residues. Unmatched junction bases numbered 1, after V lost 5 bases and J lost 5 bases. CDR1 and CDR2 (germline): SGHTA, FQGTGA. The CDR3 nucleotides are TGTGCCAGCAGCCTAGCGGGGGGGAACGAGCAGTACTTC. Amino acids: CASSLAGGNEQYF. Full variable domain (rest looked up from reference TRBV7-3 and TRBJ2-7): GAGVSQTPSNKVTEKGKYVELRCDPISGHTALYWYRQSLGQGPEFLIYFQGTGAADDSGLPNDRFFAVRPEGSVSTLKIQRTERGDSAVYLCASSLAGGNEQYFGPGTRLTVT.

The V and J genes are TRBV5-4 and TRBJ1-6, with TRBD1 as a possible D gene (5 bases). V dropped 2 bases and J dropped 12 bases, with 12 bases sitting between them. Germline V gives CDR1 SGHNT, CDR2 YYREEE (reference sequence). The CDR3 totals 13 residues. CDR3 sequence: CASSFWGDLPLHF. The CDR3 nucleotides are TGTGCCAGCAGCTTTTGGGGGGATCTACCCCTCCACTTT.

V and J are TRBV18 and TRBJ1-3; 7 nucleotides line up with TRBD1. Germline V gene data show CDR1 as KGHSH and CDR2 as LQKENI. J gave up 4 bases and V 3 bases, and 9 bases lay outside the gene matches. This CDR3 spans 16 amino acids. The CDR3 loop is CASSPPQGTGGNTIYF. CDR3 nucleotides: TGTGCCAGCTCACCCCCACAGGGGACCGGAGGAAACACCATATATTTT.

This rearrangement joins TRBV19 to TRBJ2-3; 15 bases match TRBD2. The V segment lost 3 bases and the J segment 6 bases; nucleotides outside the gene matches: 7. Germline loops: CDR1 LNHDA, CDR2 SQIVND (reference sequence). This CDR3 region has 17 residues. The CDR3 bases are TGTGCCAGTAGTATGACGCCGGGACTAGCGGGGGGCGATACGCAGTATTTT. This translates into CASSMTPGLAGGDTQYF.

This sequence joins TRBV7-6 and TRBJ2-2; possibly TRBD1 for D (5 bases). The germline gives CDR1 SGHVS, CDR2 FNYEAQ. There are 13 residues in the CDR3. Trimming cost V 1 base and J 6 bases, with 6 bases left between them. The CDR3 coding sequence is TGTGCCAGCAGCTTAGTCAGGGCCGGGGAGCTGTTTTTT. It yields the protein CASSLVRAGELFF.

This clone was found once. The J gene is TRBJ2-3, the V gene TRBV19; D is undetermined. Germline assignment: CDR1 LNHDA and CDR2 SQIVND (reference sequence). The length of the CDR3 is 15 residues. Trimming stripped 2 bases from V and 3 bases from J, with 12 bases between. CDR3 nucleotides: TGTGCCAGTAGTATAAAGGCGACGACAACAGATACGCAGTATTTT. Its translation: CASSIKATTTDTQYF.

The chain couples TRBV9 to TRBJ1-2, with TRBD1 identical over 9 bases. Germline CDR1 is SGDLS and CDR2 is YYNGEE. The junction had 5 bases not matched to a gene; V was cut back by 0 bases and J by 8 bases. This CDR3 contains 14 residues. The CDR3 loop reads CASSVGGQGFGYTF. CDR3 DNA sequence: TGTGCCAGCAGCGTAGGGGGACAGGGATTCGGCTACACCTTC.

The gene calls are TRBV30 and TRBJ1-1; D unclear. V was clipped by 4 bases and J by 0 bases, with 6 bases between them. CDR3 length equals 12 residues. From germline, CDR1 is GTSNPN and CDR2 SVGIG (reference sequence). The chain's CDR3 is CAWTLMNTEAFF. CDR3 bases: TGTGCCTGGACCCTTATGAACACTGAAGCTTTCTTT.

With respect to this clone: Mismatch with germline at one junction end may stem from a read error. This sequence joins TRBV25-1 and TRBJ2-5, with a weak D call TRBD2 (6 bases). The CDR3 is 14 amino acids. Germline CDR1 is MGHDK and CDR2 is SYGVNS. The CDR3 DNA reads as TGTGCCAGCAGTGATGGGGGGAACCAGGAGACCCAGTACTTC. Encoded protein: CASSDGGNQETQYF.

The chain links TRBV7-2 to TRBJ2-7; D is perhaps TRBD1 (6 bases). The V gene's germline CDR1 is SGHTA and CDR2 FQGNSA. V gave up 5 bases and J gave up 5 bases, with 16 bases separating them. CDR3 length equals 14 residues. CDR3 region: CASSPGVILHEQYF. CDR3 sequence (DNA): TGTGCCAGCAGCCCAGGGGTTATCCTTCACGAGCAGTACTTC.

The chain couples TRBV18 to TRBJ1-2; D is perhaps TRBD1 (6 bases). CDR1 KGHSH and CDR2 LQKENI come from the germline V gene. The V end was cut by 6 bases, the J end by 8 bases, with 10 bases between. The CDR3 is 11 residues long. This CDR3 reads CASSRTEGYTF. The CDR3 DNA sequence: TGTGCCAGCTCCAGGACAGAGGGCTACACCTTC.

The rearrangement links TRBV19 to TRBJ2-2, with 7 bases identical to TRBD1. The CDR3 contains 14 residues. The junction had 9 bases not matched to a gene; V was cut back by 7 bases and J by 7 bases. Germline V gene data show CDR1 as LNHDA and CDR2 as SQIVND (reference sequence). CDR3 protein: CASTSGGSGGELFF. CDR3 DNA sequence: TGTGCCAGTACTTCAGGGGGTTCAGGCGGGGAGCTGTTTTTT.